This T cell receptor beta chain was recovered during a study of esophageal squamous cell carcinoma under preoperative chemotherapy. Looked up from germline, CDR1 is MNHNS and CDR2 is SASEGT. The CDR3 has 14 residues. Losses at the gene ends were 6 bases for V and 7 bases for J; bases not matched to a gene: 6. This sample's time point: after preoperative PTX-NDP chemotherapy. TCRdb ran MiXCR on the PCR reads and lists one entry per CDR3 protein. The sample lists roughly 9,000 distinct CDR3 sequences; around half were seen once. The origin of this receptor is a human donor with esophageal squamous cell carcinoma. The donor label of this sample is uncertain. The specimen was obtained from a patient given preoperative chemotherapy. This chain joins TRBV6-1 and TRBJ2-1; TRBD2 matches at 10 bases. The CDR3 region is CASSPPGLANEQFF. The DNA of the CDR3 is TGTGCCAGCAGCCCACCGGGACTAGCGAATGAGCAGTTCTTC.